These 2 T cell receptor beta chains originate from one sample sequenced in a study of cytomegalovirus exposure and HLA in healthy donors. The PCR made use of 60 Vbeta and 13 Jbeta primers. TCRdb keeps only in-frame clones here, not all; method: immunoSEQ multiplex PCR. Of roughly 180,000 clones in the sample, approximately 77% are singletons; the top ten hold about 1.5%. What was sequenced was PBMCs. These receptors came from a male donor in good health and CMV-seronegative.

The V gene is TRBV5-6, the J gene TRBJ1-2; 10 positions match TRBD1. After removal of 0 bases from V and 6 bases from J, the junction contained 11 bases not matched to a gene. Germline loops: CDR1 SGHDT, CDR2 YYEEEE. The CDR3 has 17 residues. In DNA form, the CDR3 reads TGTGCCAGCAGCTTGGTTCCAGGACAGGGGGGTCTGAATGGCTACACCTTC. Amino acids: CASSLVPGQGGLNGYTF.

In its sample, this clone was seen a few times. The CDR3 region is CASSLGRGAYEQYF. CDR3 nucleotides: TGTGCCAGCAGCTTAGGGCGGGGGGCCTACGAGCAGTACTTC. The chain combines TRBV7-2 with TRBJ2-7, with 8 bases identical to TRBD2. The CDR3 sequence is 14 residues long. Trimming took 1 base from V and 2 from J; bases not matched to a gene: 1. Germline V CDR1 and CDR2: SGHTA, FQGNSA.